The TCR beta chain described here comes from a study of beta chain features in type 1 diabetes (dated by TCRdb to the late 2010s). In terms of the full investigation: Mean age, gender distribution, total cell number and subset yield were not different between patients and healthy donors. A total of some 100,000,000 sorted cells were examined across all samples, and the number of cells per subset was strongly correlated with RNA yield. In the study, recently diagnosed type 1 diabetes patients and matched healthy donors were compared on the TCRB repertoires of their sorted circulating CD4+ T cell subsets. Regulatory and stem cell-like memory subsets were obtained from only 8 patients and about 8 healthy donors, while naive and central memory subsets were obtained from all 28 donors. General study outcomes and caveats: Naive, central memory and regulatory TCRB repertoires appeared to be more alike among patients than among healthy donors. Shorter templates might be favored by PCR, yet because patient and control samples were amplified and corrected together, any such skew would affect both groups equally. Patients with type 1 diabetes made fewer insertions and deleted more nucleotides at VDJ recombination sites, implying thymic rearrangement abnormalities. Type 1 diabetes patients showed a moderate but significant shortening of TCRB CDR3 length in all four CD4+ subsets. HLA sub-analyses involved small numbers of individuals, so any influence of HLA type on TCRB rearrangement remained unresolved. Because cDNA was sequenced instead of genomic DNA, activated cells with high expression could be over-represented, although the groups did not differ in activation or CD3 levels.

All of the isolated RNA was reverse transcribed with the High Capacity cDNA Reverse Transcription Kit, so expressed TCRB transcripts were sequenced. Deep immunoSEQ sequencing was performed on naive, central memory and regulatory T cell samples, with an average of roughly 4 million total reads per sample. Sorted cells were lysed in RLT buffer, and RNA was extracted using DNase-treated RNeasy Micro or Mini kits according to cell number. To prevent cross-contamination, every cell subset was processed on its own, while patient and healthy donor samples were processed together. The immunoSEQ multiplex PCR was used to amplify TCRB sequences from cDNA, yielding 87-bp fragments that span the CDR3 region. Sequencing of the amplicons was performed on the Illumina HiSeq platform. Turning to the authors' computational methods: Synthetic template baselines were used to correct PCR bias computationally, reads within Hamming distance 2 were collapsed, and singletons that could not be merged were discarded. Reads were aligned against IMGT to assign V, D and J genes, CDR3 length and insertions or deletions at six rearrangement sites. Within each subset, clonotype counts were normalized to the number of sorted cells before true diversity and Gini coefficients were calculated with the tcR R package. The overlap coefficient, calculated on TCRB nucleotide sequences, was used to measure repertoire sharing. This immuneACCESS table, as held by TCRdb, lists in-frame sequences with V and J called but not all clones. Of the missing ones, under half trace to an unresolved V gene in checked studies; the others have no known cause. V, J and clone size reflect that table, while D and trimming were determined from the DNA. A total of 40,000 to 50,000 clones appear in this sample, approximately 60% of them only once. The ten largest clones capture 1.5% to 2% of the sample.

Each donor gave one peripheral blood draw, roughly 110 mL on average, collected into heparinised tubes. A BD FACSAria II was used to sort naive, central memory, regulatory and stem cell-like memory CD4+ T cells with a panel that included CD45RO, CCR7, CD25, CD127, CD95 and CD27. All sorted populations exceeded 95% purity. Right away, PBMCs were isolated by Lymphoprep density gradient centrifugation and were stained directly, with no culture step. To minimize batch effects, samples were stained and sorted in pairs, one healthy donor with one patient per experiment. The CDR3 runs 14 amino acids, cysteine and phenylalanine included. Kept here is only the CDR3 DNA, which spans 42 bases and is read in frame from base 1. V loses 0 bases, J loses 6 bases, and the germline ends lie 11 bases apart. CDR1 and CDR2, per the germline V gene, are MNHEY and SVGAGI. A remark on this clone: Its antigen is unknown. Base qualities are not recorded, but no much larger clone differs from it by a single base.

The chain employs TRBV6-5 and TRBJ1-1; TRBD1 is a possible D gene, resting on 5 matching bases. The receptor's source is a man aged 30 to 45 with type 1 diabetes. Some clones in this sample may be carry-over from other donors' samples. The sequenced sample consisted of Tregs from blood. The meaning of the sample's cell subset or site label: regulatory CD4+ T cells. The bases are TGTGCCAGCAGTTACTCGTTCTCAGGGCCTGAAGCTTTCTTT. This yields the protein CASSYSFSGPEAFF.